Following are 13 T cell receptor beta chains from one sample sequenced in a study of T-cell reconstitution after alpha-beta-depleted transplantation in children. Unique molecular identifiers were used in preparing the TCRbeta library. TCRdb re-called the PCR reads with MiXCR, one entry per CDR3 protein. Among about 260,000 distinct CDR3 sequences, roughly 7.7% were seen once, and the ten largest hold less than 8%. This material consisted of PBMCs, mostly from graft donor cells, taken 180 days after TCRalphabeta/CD19-depleted stem cell transplant. The receptors were sampled from a male patient under 18 who had a stem cell transplant for acute lymphoblastic leukemia, so the T cells may come from the graft donor.

This clonotype was seen ten or more times. This chain joins TRBV5-5 and TRBJ2-7; a weak D match, TRBD1 (5 bases). Germline V CDR1 and CDR2: SGHKS, YYEKEE (reference sequence). The V end was cut by 4 bases, the J end by 5 bases, with 13 bases between. This CDR3 spans 13 amino acids. CDR3 sequence: CASSDSGIHEQYF. CDR3 nucleotides: TGTGCCAGCAGCGACTCAGGGATTCACGAGCAGTACTTC.

This clonotype was seen only a few times. The genes are TRBV6-2 or TRBV6-3 and TRBJ1-1; D is undetermined. Between the trimmed V and J ends, which lost 5 bases and 10 bases, there was a span of 14 bases. Germline CDR1 MNHEY, CDR2 SVGEGT. The CDR3 contains 12 residues. CDR3 sequence: CASSDPTSAAFF. DNA for the CDR3: TGTGCCAGCAGTGACCCCACTTCCGCAGCTTTCTTT.

This clonotype was found many times. This chain links TRBV12-3 or TRBV12-4 with TRBJ1-2; 7 positions match TRBD1. The junction had 4 bases not matched to a gene; V was cut back by 6 bases and J by 3 bases. CDR3 length equals 13 residues. The chain's CDR3 is CASRPGQHYGYTF. CDR3 nucleotides: TGTGCCAGCAGGCCGGGACAGCACTATGGCTACACCTTC.

This clonotype was picked up many times. The chain recombines TRBV7-2 with TRBJ2-1; 10 nucleotides match TRBD2. The germline gives CDR1 SGHTA, CDR2 FQGNSA. This CDR3 comprises 14 residues. The trim removed 7 bases at V and 7 bases at J, leaving 7 bases unmatched. The DNA for the CDR3 is TGTGCCAGCAACCCGGGACTAGCGAATAATGAGCAGTTCTTC. The encoded protein is CASNPGLANNEQFF.

At least ten counts were recorded for this clonotype. V is TRBV28 and J is TRBJ2-3; either TRBD1 or TRBD2 may supply D (6 bases each). The CDR3 runs to 15 residues. The V end was cut by 7 bases, the J end by 2 bases, with 16 bases between. Germline V CDR1 and CDR2: MDHEN, SYDVKM. CDR3 residues: CASTLKGGPTDTQYF. DNA of the CDR3: TGTGCCAGCACCCTTAAGGGGGGACCCACAGATACGCAGTATTTT.

This clonotype has at least ten counts. The gene calls are TRBV23-1 and TRBJ2-7; D tentatively fits TRBD1 or TRBD2 (6 bases each). TRBV23-1 is an ORF, and what it does is uncertain. V was cut by 2 bases and J by 3 bases, with 11 bases left in between. The CDR3 totals 14 residues. The CDR3 reads CASSQKEGGYEQYF. The CDR3 nucleotides are TGCGCCAGCAGTCAAAAGGAGGGGGGCTACGAGCAGTACTTC.

The table lists this clonotype with many counts. The chain is built from TRBV3-1 and TRBJ2-1; 10 nucleotides agree with TRBD2. Germline V CDR1 and CDR2: LGHDT, YNNKEL (reference sequence). Trimming at V came to 0 bases and at J to 8 bases, leaving 13 bases not matched to a gene. This CDR3 spans 18 amino acids. CDR3: CASSQDGSGGASIHEQFF. Here the CDR3 DNA reads TGTGCCAGCAGCCAAGACGGGAGCGGGGGGGCTTCAATCCATGAGCAGTTCTTC.

There are many counts of this clonotype. This chain connects TRBV27 to TRBJ2-3; 10 bases align to TRBD2. Losses at the gene ends were 3 bases for V and 6 bases for J; bases not matched to a gene: 15. From germline, CDR1 is MNHEY and CDR2 SMNVEV (reference sequence). The CDR3 has 18 amino acids. The CDR3 loop is CASSFPSGSQIWSDTQYF. DNA for the CDR3: TGTGCCAGCAGTTTTCCTAGCGGGAGTCAAATTTGGTCGGATACGCAGTATTTT.

This clonotype was detected only a few times. This chain links TRBV6-2 or TRBV6-3 with TRBJ2-1, with D unclear. Per the germline V gene, CDR1 is MNHEY and CDR2 is SVGEGT. V lost 0 bases to trimming and J lost 0 bases, with 9 bases between them. The CDR3 length is 16 residues. The CDR3 bases are TGTGCCAGCAGTTACTCGATAGCCAGCTCCTACAATGAGCAGTTCTTC. Translating gives CASSYSIASSYNEQFF.

This clonotype was detected many times. This rearrangement joins TRBV7-2 to TRBJ2-1; D not resolved. V lost 7 bases and J 4 bases, leaving 20 bases between the germline ends. The CDR3 runs 16 residues. Germline CDR1 and CDR2: SGHTA and FQGNSA. The CDR3 is CASTPLVGRNYNEQFF. The CDR3, as DNA: TGTGCCAGCACCCCCTTGGTAGGGCGGAATTACAATGAGCAGTTCTTC. Complete variable domain (other parts from reference TRBV7-2 and TRBJ2-1): GAGVSQSPSNKVTEKGKDVELRCDPISGHTALYWYRQSLGQGLEFLIYFQGNSAPDKSGLPSDRFSAERTGGSVSTLTIQRTQQEDSAVYLCASTPLVGRNYNEQFFGPGTRLTVL.

This clonotype has at least ten counts. This rearrangement joins TRBV12-3 or TRBV12-4 to TRBJ1-5; 12 positions agree with TRBD1. CDR3 length: 17 amino acids. V dropped 5 bases and J dropped 6; count of bases not matched to a gene: 11. The CDR3 DNA reads as TGTGCCAGCAGTCCCCGGGACAGGGGGCGCGGTAGTCAGCCCCAGCATTTT. Translated, it gives CASSPRDRGRGSQPQHF.

This chain joins TRBV25-1 and TRBJ2-7, with D unresolved. Germline V CDR1 and CDR2: MGHDK, SYGVNS. CDR3 length equals 13 residues. V lost 1 base to trimming and J lost 5 bases, with 9 bases between them. The CDR3 spells CASSELGSDEQYF. CDR3 coding DNA: TGTGCCAGCAGTGAATTAGGAAGCGACGAGCAGTACTTC.

This clonotype came up many times. V usage is TRBV3-1 and J usage is TRBJ2-5; D is perhaps TRBD1 (6 bases). This CDR3 spans 16 amino acids. Germline V CDR1 and CDR2: LGHDT, YNNKEL (reference sequence). Trimming cost V 2 bases and J 2 bases, with 15 bases left between them. The CDR3 loop reads CASSQLPRQAQETQYF. The CDR3 DNA follows: TGTGCCAGCAGCCAACTTCCCCGACAGGCTCAAGAGACCCAGTACTTC.